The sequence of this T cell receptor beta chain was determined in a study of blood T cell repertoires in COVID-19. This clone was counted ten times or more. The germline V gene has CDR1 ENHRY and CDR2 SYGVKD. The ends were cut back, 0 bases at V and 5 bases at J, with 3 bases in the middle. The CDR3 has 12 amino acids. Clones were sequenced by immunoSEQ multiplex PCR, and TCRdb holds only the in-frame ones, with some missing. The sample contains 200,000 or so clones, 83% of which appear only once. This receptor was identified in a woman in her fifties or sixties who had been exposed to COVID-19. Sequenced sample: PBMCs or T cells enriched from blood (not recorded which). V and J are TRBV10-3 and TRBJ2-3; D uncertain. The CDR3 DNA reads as TGTGCCATCAGTGAGTCGAGAGATACGCAGTATTTT. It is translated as CAISESRDTQYF.